The 7 T cell receptor beta chains reported below all come from one sample, sequenced in a study of T-cell memory formation after mild COVID-19. TCRdb analysed the 5' RACE reads with MiXCR anew, one entry per CDR3 protein. The table has 250,000 or so distinct CDR3 sequences, about a sixth seen once. The sequenced sample was PBMCs or a T cell subset sorted from them (not recorded which). The source of these receptors is a man aged 18 to 35 who had mild COVID-19 (a few samples of this study predate the infection). Cell type and time point are not known.

This clonotype was seen only a few times. The chain is built from TRBV29-1 and TRBJ1-2, with D hard to call. Germline V gene lookup returns CDR1 SQVTM and CDR2 ANQGSEA. There are 14 residues in the CDR3. V was clipped by 6 bases and J by 0 bases, with 14 bases between them. CDR3 sequence reads: CSVDLADSNYGYTF. In nucleotides, the CDR3 is TGCAGCGTCGACTTGGCAGACTCTAACTATGGCTACACCTTC.

CDR3 in amino acids: CSAGDPSSTDTQYF. DNA for the CDR3: TGCAGTGCTGGGGACCCTTCAAGCACAGATACGCAGTATTTT. V and J are TRBV20-1 and TRBJ2-3; either TRBD1 or TRBD2 may supply D (5 bases each). The CDR3 is 14 residues long. Germline CDR1 is DFQATT and CDR2 is SNEGSKA (reference sequence). Trimming shortened V by 5 bases and J by 0 bases, and 12 bases separated the two germline ends.

The chain employs TRBV9 and TRBJ1-5; D may be TRBD1 (5 bases). The CDR3 extends over 16 amino acids. Germline-derived CDR1 and CDR2 are SGDLS and YYNGEE. Trimming shortened V by 9 bases and J by 0 bases, and 19 bases separated the two germline ends. In DNA form, the CDR3 reads TGTGCCAACCAGCGGGGACGGAAATATAGCAATCAGCCCCAGCATTTT. Protein product: CANQRGRKYSNQPQHF. The full variable domain, in which reference TRBV9 and TRBJ1-5 provide the parts outside the CDR3, is DSGVTQTPKHLITATGQRVTLRCSPRSGDLSVYWYQQSLDQGLQFLIQYYNGEERAKGNILERFSAQQFPDLHSELNLSSLELGDSALYFCANQRGRKYSNQPQHFGDGTRLSIL.

The chain couples TRBV12-3 or TRBV12-4 to TRBJ2-1; no clear D. This CDR3 contains 15 residues. The germline V and J ends were trimmed by 6 bases and 3 bases, with 15 bases remaining between them. The CDR3 nucleotides read TGTGCCAGCAGCCTCGGGCCCGAGGACTACAATGAGCAGTTCTTC. Translated: CASSLGPEDYNEQFF.

This clonotype came up a few times. The V call is TRBV6-5, the J call TRBJ1-6; possibly TRBD1 for D (6 bases). Trimming took off 8 bases at V and 2 bases at J, with 13 bases between the two ends. CDR3 length: 15 amino acids. Germline CDR1 MNHEY, CDR2 SVGAGI. The CDR3 is CASGGGTTYNSPLHF. For the CDR3, the DNA is TGTGCCAGCGGGGGGGGCACCACCTATAATTCACCCCTCCACTTT.

This chain links TRBV6-4 with TRBJ2-1, with 9 bases matching TRBD2. Per the germline V gene, CDR1 is MRHNA and CDR2 is SNTAGT. The CDR3 contains 13 residues. The trim removed 3 bases at V and 10 bases at J, leaving 4 bases unmatched. CDR3 residues: CASSDLAGYEQFF. CDR3 in DNA: TGTGCCAGCAGTGATCTAGCGGGGTACGAGCAGTTCTTC.

This chain joins TRBV18 and TRBJ2-7; TRBD2 aligns across 7 bases. V lost 5 bases and J lost 3; bases outside the gene matches: 16. This CDR3 is 17 amino acids long. Germline CDR1 reads KGHSH; CDR2 reads LQKENI. The CDR3 DNA is TGTGCCAGCTCATCCTCCCGATCTACGGGGGGATACTACGAGCAGTACTTC. Protein sequence: CASSSSRSTGGYYEQYF.